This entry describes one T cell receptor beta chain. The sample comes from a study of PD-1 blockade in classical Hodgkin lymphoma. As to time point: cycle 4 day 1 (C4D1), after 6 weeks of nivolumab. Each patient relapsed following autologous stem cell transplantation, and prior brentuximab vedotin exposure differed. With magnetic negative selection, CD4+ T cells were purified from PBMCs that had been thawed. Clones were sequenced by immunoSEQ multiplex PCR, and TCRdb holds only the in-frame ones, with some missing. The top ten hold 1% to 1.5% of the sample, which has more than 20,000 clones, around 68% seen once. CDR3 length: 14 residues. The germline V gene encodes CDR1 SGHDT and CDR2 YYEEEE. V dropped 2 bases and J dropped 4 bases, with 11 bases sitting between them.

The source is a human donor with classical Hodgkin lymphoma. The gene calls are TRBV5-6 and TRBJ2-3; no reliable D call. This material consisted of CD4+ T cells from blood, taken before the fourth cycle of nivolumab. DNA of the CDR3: TGTGCCAGCAGCTTAGATGGGTTTTCAGATACGCAGTATTTT. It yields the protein CASSLDGFSDTQYF.